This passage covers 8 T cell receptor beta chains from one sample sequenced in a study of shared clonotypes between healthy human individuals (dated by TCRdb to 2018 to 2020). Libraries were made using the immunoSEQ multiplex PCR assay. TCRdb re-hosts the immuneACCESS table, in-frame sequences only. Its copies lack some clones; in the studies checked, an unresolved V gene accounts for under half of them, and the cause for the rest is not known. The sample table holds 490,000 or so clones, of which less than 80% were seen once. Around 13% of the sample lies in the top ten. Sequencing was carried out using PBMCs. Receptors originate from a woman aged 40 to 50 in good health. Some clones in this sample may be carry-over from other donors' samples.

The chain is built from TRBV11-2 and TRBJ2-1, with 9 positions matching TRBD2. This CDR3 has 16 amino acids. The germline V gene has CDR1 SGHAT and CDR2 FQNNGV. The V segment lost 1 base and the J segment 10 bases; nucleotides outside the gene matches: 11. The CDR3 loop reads CASSLVLREGGHEQFF. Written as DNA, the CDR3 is TGTGCCAGCAGCTTAGTGTTGCGGGAGGGCGGGCACGAGCAGTTCTTC.

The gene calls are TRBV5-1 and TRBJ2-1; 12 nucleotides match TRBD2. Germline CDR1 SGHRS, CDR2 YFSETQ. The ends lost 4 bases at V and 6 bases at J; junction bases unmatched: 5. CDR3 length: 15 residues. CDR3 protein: CASSPGLAGPNEQFF. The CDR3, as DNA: TGCGCCAGCAGCCCTGGACTAGCGGGACCCAATGAGCAGTTCTTC. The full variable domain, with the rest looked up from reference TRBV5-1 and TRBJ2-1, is KAGVTQTPRYLIKTRGQQVTLSCSPISGHRSVSWYQQTPGQGLQFLFEYFSETQRNKGNFPGRFSGRQFSNSRSEMNVSTLELGDSALYLCASSPGLAGPNEQFFGPGTRLTVL.

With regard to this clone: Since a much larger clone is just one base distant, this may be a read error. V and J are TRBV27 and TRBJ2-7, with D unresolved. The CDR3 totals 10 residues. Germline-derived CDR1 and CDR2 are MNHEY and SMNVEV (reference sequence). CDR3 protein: CTSSSYEQYF. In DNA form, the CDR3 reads TGTACCAGCAGTTCCTACGAGCAGTACTTC.

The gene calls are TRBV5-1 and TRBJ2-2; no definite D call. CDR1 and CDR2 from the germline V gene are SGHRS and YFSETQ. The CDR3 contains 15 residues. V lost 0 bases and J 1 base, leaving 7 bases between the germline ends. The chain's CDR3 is CASSLGGLNTGELFF. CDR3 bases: TGCGCCAGCAGCTTGGGTGGCTTGAACACCGGGGAGCTGTTTTTT.

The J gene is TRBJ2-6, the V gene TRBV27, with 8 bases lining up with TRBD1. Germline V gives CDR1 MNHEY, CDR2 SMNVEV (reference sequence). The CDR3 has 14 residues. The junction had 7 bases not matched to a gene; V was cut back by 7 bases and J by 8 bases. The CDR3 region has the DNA TGTGCCAGCACAAACAGGGGGTGGACCAACGTCCTGACTTTC. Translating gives CASTNRGWTNVLTF.

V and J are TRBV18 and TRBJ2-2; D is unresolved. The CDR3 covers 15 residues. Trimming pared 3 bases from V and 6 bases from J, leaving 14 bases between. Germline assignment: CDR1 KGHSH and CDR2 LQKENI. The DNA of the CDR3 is TGTGCCAGCTCACCCCGGGTCGCCGGGTCCGGGGAGCTGTTTTTT. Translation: CASSPRVAGSGELFF.

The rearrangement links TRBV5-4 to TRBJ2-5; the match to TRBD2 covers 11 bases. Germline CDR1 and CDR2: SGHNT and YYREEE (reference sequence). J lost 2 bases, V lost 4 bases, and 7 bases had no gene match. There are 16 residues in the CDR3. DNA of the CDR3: TGTGCCAGCAGCACTAGACTAGCGGGGCAACAAGAGACCCAGTACTTC. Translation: CASSTRLAGQQETQYF.

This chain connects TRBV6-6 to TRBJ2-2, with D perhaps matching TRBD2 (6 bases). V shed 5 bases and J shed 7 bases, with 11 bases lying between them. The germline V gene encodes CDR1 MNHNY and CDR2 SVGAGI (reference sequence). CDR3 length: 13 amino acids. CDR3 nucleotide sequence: TGTGCCAGCAGTGCCCAGGAGGGCGGGGAGCTGTTTTTT. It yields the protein CASSAQEGGELFF.